The 22 T cell receptor beta chains given below trace back to one sample, sequenced in a study of T cells after yellow fever vaccination. Each CDR3 protein gets one entry after TCRdb re-called the 5' RACE reads with MiXCR. The profile shows 200,000 to 300,000 distinct CDR3 sequences, 6% to 8% of them singletons. This material consisted of CD4+ T cells sorted from PBMCs, taken on the day of the yellow fever booster vaccination. These receptors all stem from a young man who received the YFV17D yellow fever vaccine.

This clonotype was seen only a few times. The gene calls are TRBV5-4 and TRBJ1-4; D unclear. The CDR3 loop spans 13 amino acids. The V end was cut by 0 bases, the J end by 7 bases, with 7 bases between. Germline lookup yields CDR1 SGHNT and CDR2 YYREEE (reference sequence). For the CDR3, the DNA is TGTGCCAGCAGCTTGGGACGCGGTGAAAAACTGTTTTTT. It is translated as CASSLGRGEKLFF.

This clonotype has ten or more counts. The chain employs TRBV6-2 or TRBV6-3 and TRBJ1-6; D is unresolved. The CDR3 contains 14 residues. Germline V CDR1 and CDR2: MNHEY, SVGEGT. The ends were cut back, 5 bases at V and 8 bases at J, with 13 bases in the middle. This CDR3 reads CASSPLGSDSPLHF. The DNA for the CDR3 is TGTGCCAGCAGTCCCCTTGGATCTGATTCACCCCTCCACTTT.

This chain connects TRBV7-2 to TRBJ1-5; TRBD1 aligns across 7 bases. Per germline, CDR1 SGHTA and CDR2 FQGNSA. The CDR3 loop spans 15 amino acids. The trim removed 8 bases at V and 4 bases at J, leaving 11 bases unmatched. CDR3 in amino acids: CASGLGQVGNQPQHF. The CDR3, as DNA: TGTGCCAGCGGCCTAGGACAGGTGGGGAATCAGCCCCAGCATTTT.

This clonotype has ten or more counts. This chain links TRBV20-1 with TRBJ2-3; D gene uncertain. Germline values: CDR1 DFQATT, CDR2 SNEGSKA (reference sequence). The CDR3 length is 14 residues. V shed 5 bases and J shed 3 bases, with 15 bases lying between them. As DNA, the CDR3 is TGCAGTGCTGCCCCCCTAGAGGTGACAGATACGCAGTATTTT. It translates to CSAAPLEVTDTQYF.

In its sample, this clonotype was seen many times. The CDR3 reads CSAVTGVRPGELFF. CDR3 DNA sequence: TGCAGTGCCGTGACGGGGGTTCGGCCCGGGGAGCTGTTTTTT. V usage is TRBV20-1 and J usage is TRBJ2-2, with D perhaps TRBD2 (6 bases). Germline CDR1 and CDR2: DFQATT and SNEGSKA (reference sequence). The CDR3 is 14 amino acids. V lost 6 bases and J lost 6, with 17 bases in between.

In this sample, this clonotype turned up a few times. V gene TRBV5-1 combines with J gene TRBJ2-5; D possibly uses TRBD1 or TRBD2 (5 bases each). Trimming took 4 bases from V and 5 from J, leaving 18 bases between them. Germline-derived CDR1 and CDR2 are SGHRS and YFSETQ. This CDR3 region has 15 residues. The CDR3 DNA sequence: TGCGCCAGCAGCCCCATCGACGGGGCCCAGGAGACCCAGTACTTC. It yields the protein CASSPIDGAQETQYF.

V is TRBV7-2 and J is TRBJ2-2; TRBD2 matches 7 bases. The V segment lost 5 bases and the J segment 0 bases; nucleotides outside the gene matches: 6. CDR3 length: 16 amino acids. CDR1 and CDR2 (germline): SGHTA, FQGNSA. In DNA form, the CDR3 reads TGTGCCAGCAGCCTCCTAGCGGAGACGAACACCGGGGAGCTGTTTTTT. The encoded protein is CASSLLAETNTGELFF.

In this sample, this clonotype turned up many times. V and J are TRBV20-1 and TRBJ1-2, with 7 bases aligning to TRBD1. V trimming: 6 bases; J trimming: 6 bases; junction bases outside the gene matches: 10. Germline V gives CDR1 DFQATT, CDR2 SNEGSKA (reference sequence). The CDR3 totals 13 residues. CDR3 sequence: CSARPGTENGYTF. The CDR3 coding sequence is TGCAGTGCACGCCCCGGGACAGAAAATGGCTACACCTTC.

This clonotype was recorded many times. The chain is built from TRBV20-1 and TRBJ1-1; 11 bases agree with TRBD1. In germline, CDR1 is DFQATT, CDR2 SNEGSKA (reference sequence). The CDR3 spans 14 residues. The J segment lost 6 bases and the V segment lost 4 bases, leaving 7 bases of the junction unmatched. CDR3 region: CSATRTGGDAEAFF. The DNA for the CDR3 is TGCAGTGCTACGCGGACAGGGGGCGACGCTGAAGCTTTCTTT.

To note about this clonotype: Compared with germline, one end of the junction differs, possibly owing to a read error. The chain employs TRBV7-7 and TRBJ2-2, with D possibly TRBD2 on 5 matching bases. Per germline, CDR1 SSHAT and CDR2 FNYEAQ (reference sequence). The CDR3 runs to 14 residues. The chain's CDR3 is CASSSQRGPGELFF. In DNA form, the CDR3 reads TGTGCTAGCAGCTCCCAACGGGGTCCCGGGGAGCTGTTTTTT.

This clonotype was observed a handful of times. The J gene is TRBJ2-3, the V gene TRBV5-1; D remains unclear. The V gene's germline CDR1 is SGHRS and CDR2 YFSETQ. This CDR3 contains 14 residues. The V end was cut by 4 bases, the J end by 2 bases, with 11 bases between. In DNA form, the CDR3 reads TGCGCCAGCAGCCAACCGACCAACACAGATACGCAGTATTTT. It codes for CASSQPTNTDTQYF.

The chain is built from TRBV5-5 and TRBJ1-3; unclear D gene. Germline CDR1 SGHKS, CDR2 YYEKEE (reference sequence). Trimming pared 5 bases from V and 4 bases from J, leaving 7 bases between. The CDR3 runs to 12 residues. CDR3: CASSQLGNTIYF. CDR3 DNA: TGTGCCAGCAGTCAACTAGGAAACACCATATATTTT. Full variable domain (missing parts from reference TRBV5-5 and TRBJ1-3): DAGVTQSPTHLIKTRGQQVTLRCSPISGHKSVSWYQQVLGQGPQFIFQYYEKEERGRGNFPDRFSARQFPNYSSELNVNALLLGDSALYLCASSQLGNTIYFGEGSWLTVV.

There are many counts of this clonotype. J is TRBJ2-1 and V is TRBV5-1; 7 nucleotides agree with TRBD1. The CDR3 is 14 amino acids. Germline lookup yields CDR1 SGHRS and CDR2 YFSETQ. V lost 2 bases and J lost 8; bases outside the gene matches: 7. CDR3 sequence (DNA): TGCGCCAGCAGCTTTTTAGGGGGCGATTATGAGCAGTTCTTC. Protein product: CASSFLGGDYEQFF.

The chain links TRBV5-1 to TRBJ1-4; D uncertain. The CDR3 is 15 residues long. V was clipped by 0 bases and J by 4 bases, with 10 bases between them. CDR1 and CDR2 from the germline V gene are SGHRS and YFSETQ. The CDR3 protein is CASSLARGGNEKLFF. CDR3 sequence (DNA): TGCGCCAGCAGCTTGGCACGGGGAGGTAATGAAAAACTGTTTTTT.

This clonotype was detected many times. The gene calls are TRBV4-2 and TRBJ2-7; no definite D call. The CDR3 extends over 15 amino acids. With 0 bases removed from V and 2 bases from J, the gap between germline ends came to 11 bases. Germline V CDR1 and CDR2: LGHNA, YNFKEQ. The CDR3 sequence: CASSQEFPETYEQYF. The CDR3 region has the DNA TGTGCCAGCAGCCAAGAATTCCCGGAGACCTACGAGCAGTACTTC.

This clonotype showed up just a few times. The chain employs TRBV4-3 and TRBJ2-6; unclear D gene. Germline V gene lookup returns CDR1 LGHNA and CDR2 YSLEER. V was trimmed by 0 bases and J by 0 bases, leaving 6 bases between them. The CDR3 is 16 amino acids. The CDR3 reads CASSQEGHSGANVLTF. In nucleotides, the CDR3 is TGCGCCAGCAGCCAAGAGGGCCACTCTGGGGCCAACGTCCTGACTTTC.

This clonotype came up a few times. The chain couples TRBV11-1 to TRBJ2-5, with TRBD2 identical over 11 bases. CDR3 size: 18 residues. V shed 0 bases and J 2 bases; nucleotides not matched to a gene: 8. CDR1 and CDR2 from the germline V gene are SGHAT and FQDESV (reference sequence). Here the CDR3 reads CASSLAPGTSGKQETQYF. The CDR3 DNA is TGTGCCAGCAGCTTAGCCCCCGGGACTAGCGGAAAACAAGAGACCCAGTACTTC.

This clonotype occurred many times. The chain employs TRBV7-2 and TRBJ2-5; D might be TRBD1 (5 bases). The V end lost 3 bases, the J end lost 3 bases, and 11 bases lay between the germline ends. The CDR3 extends over 14 amino acids. Germline loops: CDR1 SGHTA, CDR2 FQGNSA. This CDR3 is CASSFAGLEETQYF. The CDR3 DNA sequence: TGTGCCAGCAGCTTTGCAGGGCTCGAAGAGACCCAGTACTTC.

Many counts were recorded for this clonotype. This chain connects TRBV5-1 to TRBJ2-2, with 7 bases fitting TRBD2. The CDR3 runs to 16 residues. Germline CDR1 SGHRS, CDR2 YFSETQ. V trimming: 5 bases; J trimming: 4 bases; junction bases outside the gene matches: 11. The CDR3 nucleotides are TGCGCCAGCAGGCAAGCGGTGCGGGAGCTCACCGGGGAGCTGTTTTTT. Translated: CASRQAVRELTGELFF.

In its sample, this clonotype was seen many times. The chain links TRBV5-1 to TRBJ1-1; D unresolved. V gave up 0 bases and J gave up 1 base, with 4 bases separating them. The germline CDR1 and CDR2 sequences are SGHRS and YFSETQ. The CDR3 extends over 13 amino acids. In DNA form, the CDR3 reads TGCGCCAGCAGCTTGGCGGCGAACACTGAAGCTTTCTTT. Encoded protein: CASSLAANTEAFF.

The chain links TRBV19 to TRBJ2-2; no clear D gene. The CDR3 loop spans 14 amino acids. The germline V gene encodes CDR1 LNHDA and CDR2 SQIVND (reference sequence). With 5 bases removed from V and 1 base from J, the gap between germline ends came to 8 bases. The CDR3 sequence: CASSYVKNTGELFF. As DNA, the CDR3 is TGTGCCAGTAGTTACGTTAAGAACACCGGGGAGCTGTTTTTT.

This clonotype was recorded many times. J is TRBJ2-5 and V is TRBV12-3 or TRBV12-4; the D gene is possibly TRBD2 (5 bases). The CDR3 runs 14 residues. Between the trimmed V and J ends, which lost 6 bases and 1 base, there was a span of 12 bases. CDR3: CASSPLGSQETQYF. CDR3 bases: TGTGCCAGCAGCCCACTGGGGAGCCAAGAGACCCAGTACTTC.